What follows describes a single T cell receptor beta chain. This specimen belongs to a study of control samples from healthy donors and cancer patients. Sequencing used immunoSEQ multiplex PCR; TCRdb keeps in-frame clones, though not all of them. The sample records tens of thousands of clones, over 80% being singletons. The CDR3 has 15 residues. The germline V gene encodes CDR1 MNHEY and CDR2 SMNVEV (reference sequence). V shed 6 bases, J shed 5 bases, and the junction held 8 bases outside the gene matches. The sample consisted of blood. V gene TRBV27 combines with J gene TRBJ2-3; TRBD1 matches 10 bases. The clonotype comes from a man under 40 in good health. This CDR3 is CASSGTGTGEDTQYF. The CDR3, as DNA: TGTGCCAGCAGCGGCACCGGGACAGGGGAAGATACGCAGTATTTT.